A single sample gave rise to the 4 T cell receptor beta chains below, sequenced in a study of T cells in Graves' hyperthyroidism and ophthalmopathy. Researchers amplified the TCR beta CDR3 regions from RNA transcripts. Carried out on the TCR CDR3, a first-round RT-PCR used the HTBI primer set. One entry per CDR3 protein results from TCRdb running MiXCR on the multiplex PCR reads. The table records 300,000 or so distinct CDR3 sequences, roughly 20% of them present only once. Sequenced material: blood. The receptors here all came from a woman aged 45 to 65 with Graves' hyperthyroidism.

This clonotype was seen ten or more times. The rearrangement uses TRBV3-1 and TRBJ2-3; 16 nucleotides agree with TRBD2. V gave up 1 base and J gave up 4 bases; unmatched junction bases: 5. The CDR3 totals 18 residues. Germline CDR1 reads LGHDT; CDR2 reads YNNKEL (reference sequence). The CDR3 here is CASSQARGTSGGADTQYF. Here the CDR3 DNA reads TGTGCCAGCAGCCAAGCCCGGGGGACTAGCGGGGGGGCAGATACGCAGTATTTT.

The sample holds many counts of this clonotype. The chain employs TRBV6-2 or TRBV6-3 and TRBJ1-5; 11 bases fit TRBD1. The CDR3 is 16 amino acids. From germline, CDR1 is MNHEY and CDR2 SVGEGT. Trimming removed 0 bases from V and 6 bases from J; junction bases left unmatched: 4. CDR3 sequence (DNA): TGTGCCAGCAGTTACTCCGCCGGGACAGGGGGTCAGCCCCAGCATTTT. This gives the protein CASSYSAGTGGQPQHF.

The V gene is TRBV9, the J gene TRBJ2-1; D perhaps matches TRBD1 (6 bases). V was pared by 6 bases and J by 3 bases, with 10 bases between. Per the germline V gene, CDR1 is SGDLS and CDR2 is YYNGEE. This CDR3 comprises 13 residues. The CDR3 spells CASNREVYNEQFF. The DNA of the CDR3 is TGTGCCAGCAACAGGGAAGTCTACAATGAGCAGTTCTTC.

This chain uses TRBV6-1 with TRBJ1-1, with 7 bases fitting TRBD1. V shed 6 bases, J shed 1 base, and the junction held 8 bases outside the gene matches. Germline lookup yields CDR1 MNHNS and CDR2 SASEGT. This CDR3 spans 15 amino acids. The CDR3 coding sequence is TGTGCCAGCAGCCAGGGGGAGGCCGGGAACACTGAAGCTTTCTTT. This sequence encodes CASSQGEAGNTEAFF.